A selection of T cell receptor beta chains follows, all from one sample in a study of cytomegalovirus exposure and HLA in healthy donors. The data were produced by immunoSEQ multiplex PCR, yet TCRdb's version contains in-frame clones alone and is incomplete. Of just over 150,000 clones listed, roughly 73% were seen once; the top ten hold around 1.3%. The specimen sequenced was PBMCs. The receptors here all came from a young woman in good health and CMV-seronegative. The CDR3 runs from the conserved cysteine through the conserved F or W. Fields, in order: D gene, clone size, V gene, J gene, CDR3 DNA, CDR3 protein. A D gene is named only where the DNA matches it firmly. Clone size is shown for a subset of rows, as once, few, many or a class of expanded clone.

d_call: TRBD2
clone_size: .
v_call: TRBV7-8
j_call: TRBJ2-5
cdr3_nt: TGTGCCAGCAGCTTGGGACTAGTCGTTCCGGGGAGGGAGACCCAGTACTTC
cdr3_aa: CASSLGLVVPGRETQYF

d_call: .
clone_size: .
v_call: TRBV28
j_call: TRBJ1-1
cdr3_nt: TGTGGAGGGCGGGCGGGGGGGAAGAACACTGAAGCTTTCTTT
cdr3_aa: CGGRAGGKNTEAFF

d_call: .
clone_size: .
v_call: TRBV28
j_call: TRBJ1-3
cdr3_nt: TGTGCCAGCAGTTTCGGCCGGCTAGGGGTCTCTGGAAACACCATATATTTT
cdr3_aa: CASSFGRLGVSGNTIYF

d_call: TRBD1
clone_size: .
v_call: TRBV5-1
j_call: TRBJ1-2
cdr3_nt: TGCGCCAGCAGCTTGGGGGACAGCGTCTTCTATGGCTACACCTTC
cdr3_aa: CASSLGDSVFYGYTF

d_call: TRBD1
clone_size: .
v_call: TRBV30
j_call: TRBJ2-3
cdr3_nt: TGTGCCTGGAGCCCGGGACAGGGTGGAGATACGCAGTATTTT
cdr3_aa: CAWSPGQGGDTQYF

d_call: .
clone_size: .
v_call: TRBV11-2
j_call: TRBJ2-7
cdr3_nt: TGTGCCAGCAGCCCAGTGACTAGATCCTCCTACGAGCAGTACTTC
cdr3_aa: CASSPVTRSSYEQYF

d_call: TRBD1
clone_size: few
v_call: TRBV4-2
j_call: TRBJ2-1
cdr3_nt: TGTGCCAGCAGCCAAGAAGTTGGACAGGGAGGAGATGAGCAGTTCTTC
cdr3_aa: CASSQEVGQGGDEQFF

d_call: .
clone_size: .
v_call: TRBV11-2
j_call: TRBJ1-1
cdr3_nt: TGTGCCAGCAGCCTCTCATCCGGGACATCACTTAACACTGAAGCTTTCTTT
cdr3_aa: CASSLSSGTSLNTEAFF

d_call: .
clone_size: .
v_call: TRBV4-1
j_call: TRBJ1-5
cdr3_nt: TGCGCCAGCAGCCAAGACAGGGGATTCAATCAGCCCCAGCATTTT
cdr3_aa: CASSQDRGFNQPQHF

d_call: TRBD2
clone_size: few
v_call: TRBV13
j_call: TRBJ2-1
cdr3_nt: TGTGCCAGCAGCTTGCGACTAGCGGCCTACAATGAGCAGTTCTTC
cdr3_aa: CASSLRLAAYNEQFF

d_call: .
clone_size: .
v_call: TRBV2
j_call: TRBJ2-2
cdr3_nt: TGTGCCAGCAAGCGACAGGCGAACACCGGGGAGCTGTTTTTT
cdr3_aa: CASKRQANTGELFF